The 12 T cell receptor beta chains given below trace back to one sample, sequenced in a study of blood T cell repertoires in COVID-19. The data were produced by immunoSEQ multiplex PCR, yet TCRdb's version contains in-frame clones alone and is incomplete. The sample yields approximately 180,000 clones, 90% seen once. Sequencing used peripheral blood. Receptors were obtained from a man aged 50-60 years with acute or convalescent COVID-19.

The chain employs TRBV5-1 and TRBJ2-3; 8 positions agree with TRBD1. The CDR3 has 14 amino acids. The germline V gene has CDR1 SGHRS and CDR2 YFSETQ. After removal of 4 bases from V and 9 bases from J, the junction contained 10 bases not matched to a gene. As DNA, the CDR3 is TGCGCCAGCAGCGCAGGACAGGGAATCGAAACGCAGTATTTT. Translated, it gives CASSAGQGIETQYF.

This chain joins TRBV13 and TRBJ2-7; D perhaps matches TRBD2 (6 bases). The germline V and J ends were trimmed by 5 bases and 5 bases, with 22 bases remaining between them. Germline lookup yields CDR1 PRHDT and CDR2 FYEKMQ (reference sequence). CDR3 size: 16 residues. CDR3 in DNA: TGTGCCAGCAGCCCCGGTAGGTTGGACGGGAGAGACGAGCAGTACTTC. It is translated as CASSPGRLDGRDEQYF.

This clone has more than one count but fewer than ten. The chain is built from TRBV10-2 and TRBJ1-1, with TRBD1 matching over 7 bases. The CDR3 runs to 15 residues. CDR1 and CDR2 (germline): WSHSY, SAAADI. V was clipped by 0 bases and J by 4 bases; unmatched bases: 5. This CDR3 is CASSESSQGGTEAFF. The CDR3 DNA is TGCGCCAGCAGTGAGTCGTCCCAGGGGGGCACTGAAGCTTTCTTT.

The chain uses TRBV15 and TRBJ1-6, with no clear D. Germline V CDR1 and CDR2: LNHNV, YYDKDF (reference sequence). The CDR3 totals 14 residues. Trimming cost V 0 bases and J 9 bases, with 9 bases left between them. CDR3 in DNA: TGTGCCACCAGCAGAGATCTAGAGGGTTCACCCCTCCACTTT. Its protein is CATSRDLEGSPLHF.

The genes are TRBV5-5 and TRBJ2-7, with a tentative D call TRBD2 (5 bases). Germline V lookup: CDR1 SGHKS, CDR2 YYEKEE (reference sequence). The CDR3 is 14 residues long. V was pared by 1 base and J by 5 bases, with 13 bases between. CDR3 nucleotide sequence: TGTGCCAGCAGCTTGTGGTCCGGGGTCGACGAGCAGTACTTC. The encoded protein is CASSLWSGVDEQYF.

The rearrangement links TRBV27 to TRBJ2-1, with 12 bases lining up with TRBD2. Germline V gene sequence: CDR1 MNHEY, CDR2 SMNVEV (reference sequence). CDR3 size: 16 residues. After removal of 5 bases from V and 4 bases from J, the junction contained 6 bases not matched to a gene. The CDR3 coding sequence is TGTGCCAGCAGTCTATATCTAGCGGGAGGGTACAATGAGCAGTTCTTC. Amino acid sequence: CASSLYLAGGYNEQFF.

This clone was counted a single time. V gene TRBV28 combines with J gene TRBJ2-1; 12 nucleotides align to TRBD2. The CDR3 loop spans 15 amino acids. The germline V gene encodes CDR1 MDHEN and CDR2 SYDVKM. Unmatched junction bases numbered 2, after V lost 2 bases and J lost 6 bases. CDR3 coding DNA: TGTGCCAGCAGTTTAACGGGACTAGCGGGCAATGAGCAGTTCTTC. Encoded protein: CASSLTGLAGNEQFF. Based on the CDR3 plus reference TRBV28 and TRBJ2-1, the full variable domain is DVKVTQSSRYLVKRTGEKVFLECVQDMDHENMFWYRQDPGLGLRLIYFSYDVKMKEKGDIPEGYSVSREKKERFSLILESASTNQTSMYLCASSLTGLAGNEQFFGPGTRLTVL.

Comments on this clone: Other DNA sequences of this sample code for an identical CDR3. The V call is TRBV28, the J call TRBJ1-5, with 7 bases that match TRBD1. This CDR3 is 13 amino acids long. V was pared by 6 bases and J by 4 bases, with 3 bases of the junction left unmatched. Germline CDR1 and CDR2: MDHEN and SYDVKM. CDR3 DNA: TGTGCCAGCAGCCTACAGGGGAATCAGCCCCAGCATTTT. Protein sequence: CASSLQGNQPQHF.

This clone was recorded a few times. V gene TRBV28 combines with J gene TRBJ1-4; the match to TRBD1 covers 10 bases. This CDR3 is built from 17 residues. V dropped 5 bases and J dropped 4; count of bases not matched to a gene: 10. The germline CDR1 and CDR2 sequences are MDHEN and SYDVKM. The CDR3 here is CASSPARTGGINEKLFF. The CDR3 region has the DNA TGTGCCAGCAGTCCTGCCCGGACAGGGGGAATTAATGAAAAACTGTTTTTT.

The CDR3 loop is CASSLGGAGGSPLHF. The DNA for the CDR3 is TGTGCCAGCAGCCTAGGGGGCGCCGGAGGTTCACCCCTCCACTTT. The rearrangement links TRBV7-3 to TRBJ1-6, with TRBD1 matching 7 bases. V shed 5 bases, J shed 9 bases, and the junction held 10 bases outside the gene matches. The CDR3 covers 15 residues. Germline V gene data show CDR1 as SGHTA and CDR2 as FQGTGA.

V and J are TRBV6-5 and TRBJ2-2; tentatively, D is TRBD2 (5 bases). Trimming removed 2 bases at V and 3 bases at J, with 10 bases between. This CDR3 has 15 residues. CDR1 is MNHEY, CDR2 SVGAGI, per germline. As DNA, the CDR3 is TGTGCCAGCAGTTACGTTGGAGGACACACCGGGGAGCTGTTTTTT. It encodes CASSYVGGHTGELFF.

This clone was recorded a few times. V and J are TRBV18 and TRBJ2-7; 12 nucleotides line up with TRBD1. The J segment lost 4 bases and the V segment lost 1 base, leaving 5 bases of the junction unmatched. Germline values: CDR1 KGHSH, CDR2 LQKENI. This CDR3 comprises 16 residues. The CDR3 reads CASSPLSGQGAYEQYF. For the CDR3, the DNA is TGTGCCAGCTCACCACTCTCGGGACAGGGGGCTTACGAGCAGTACTTC.